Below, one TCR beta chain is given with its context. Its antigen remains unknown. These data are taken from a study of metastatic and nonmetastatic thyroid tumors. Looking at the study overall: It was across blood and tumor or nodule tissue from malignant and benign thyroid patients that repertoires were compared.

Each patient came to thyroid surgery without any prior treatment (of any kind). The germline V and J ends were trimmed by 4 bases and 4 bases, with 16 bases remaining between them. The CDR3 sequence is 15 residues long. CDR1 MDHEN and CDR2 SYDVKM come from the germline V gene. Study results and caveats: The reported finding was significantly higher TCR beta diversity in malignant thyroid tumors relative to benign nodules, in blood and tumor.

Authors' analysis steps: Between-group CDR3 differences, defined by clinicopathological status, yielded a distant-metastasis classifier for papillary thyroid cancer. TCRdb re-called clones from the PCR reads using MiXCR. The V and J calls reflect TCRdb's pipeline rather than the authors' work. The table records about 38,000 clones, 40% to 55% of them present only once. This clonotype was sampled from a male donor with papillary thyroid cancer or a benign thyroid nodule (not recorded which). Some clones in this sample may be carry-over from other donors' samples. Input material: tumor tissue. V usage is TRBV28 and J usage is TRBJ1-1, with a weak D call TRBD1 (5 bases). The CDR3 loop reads CASSSAGTVGTEAFF. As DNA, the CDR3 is TGTGCCAGCAGTTCCGCAGGGACGGTGGGCACTGAAGCTTTCTTT.